This is a list of T cell receptor beta chains from one sample in a study of Graves' ophthalmopathy and Graves' hyperthyroidism. TCRdb re-called the multiplex PCR reads with MiXCR, one entry per CDR3 protein. The sample yields roughly 350,000 distinct CDR3 sequences, 15% to 20% seen once. The sequencing input was peripheral blood. These receptors were collected from an adult woman with stable Graves' hyperthyroidism. CDR3s include the opening cysteine and the closing phenylalanine or tryptophan. The D gene is left open where the match is weak. The size entry is marked missing in some rows and otherwise reads once, few, many or a size class.

many TRBJ2-7 TRBD2 TRBV7-6 TGTGCCAGCAGCTTTACTAGCGGGAGGGCTGGGGAGCAGTACTTC CASSFTSGRAGEQYF
. TRBJ1-2 TRBD1 TRBV18 TGTGCCAACTCACCACGACAGCCGGGACAGGGTTATGGCTACACCTTC CANSPRQPGQGYGYTF
many TRBJ2-7 . TRBV12-3/TRBV12-4 TGTGCCAGCCGACGGACGGGCGAGCAGTACTTC CASRRTGEQYF
many TRBJ1-5 TRBD1 TRBV6-5 TGTGCCAGCAGTCTGACAGGGGGCTGGCCCCAGCATTTT CASSLTGGWPQHF
many TRBJ2-6 . TRBV7-2 TGTGCCAGCAGCGTAGGGACTTTTGGGGCCAACGTCCTGACTTTC CASSVGTFGANVLTF
many TRBJ2-2 . TRBV18 TGTGCCAGCTCACCACCGAGCACCGGGGAGCTGTTTTTT CASSPPSTGELFF
. TRBJ2-7 . TRBV12-3/TRBV12-4 TGTGCCAGCAGCCTAGGGAGTGCGGGAATCGGGTACGAGCAGTACTTC CASSLGSAGIGYEQYF
many TRBJ2-7 TRBD2 TRBV6-1 TGTGCCAGCAGTGTGGAGGGACTAGCGGGATTCTACGAGCAGTACTTC CASSVEGLAGFYEQYF
few TRBJ2-3 . TRBV25-1 TGTGCCAGCAGCGTCGTACGGAATCTACGGGATACGCAGTATTTT CASSVVRNLRDTQYF
many TRBJ2-2 . TRBV7-9 TGTGCCAGCAGCCCAACCGGACAGAACACCGGGGAGCTGTTTTTT CASSPTGQNTGELFF
many TRBJ2-7 TRBD1 TRBV7-2 TGTGCCAGCAGCTTCGACAGGGGGCGGGACGAGCAGTACTTC CASSFDRGRDEQYF
. TRBJ2-7 . TRBV4-1 TGCGCCAGCAGCCAAGATAGCCAGGGATTCTGGGGCGAGCAGTACTTC CASSQDSQGFWGEQYF
once TRBJ1-2 . TRBV12-3/TRBV12-4 TGTGCCAGCAGTTTAGCCCCGGATATCATCTATGGCTACACCTTC CASSLAPDIIYGYTF
. TRBJ1-2 . TRBV12-3/TRBV12-4 TGTGCCAGCACCCGAGGGGATGGCGTGCTCTATGGCTACACCTTC CASTRGDGVLYGYTF
. TRBJ2-1 . TRBV9 TGTGCCAGCAGCGTAGGTGGGCAAGGTCTCTACAATGAGCAGTTCTTC CASSVGGQGLYNEQFF
few TRBJ2-5 . TRBV4-1 TGCGCCAGCAGCCAAGATGAGTGGCCGATACAAGAGACCCAGTACTTC CASSQDEWPIQETQYF
many TRBJ2-5 . TRBV12-3/TRBV12-4 TGTGCCAGCAGTATGCGCCCCTTGGACTTCCAAGAGACCCAGTACTTC CASSMRPLDFQETQYF
many TRBJ2-5 . TRBV28 TGTGCCAGCAGTCCGACTTTCTCCCAGGAGACCCAGTACTTC CASSPTFSQETQYF
few TRBJ1-1 . TRBV18 TGTGCCAGCTCACTCGGGGTAGGGGGGCAGGCTGAAGCTTTCTTT CASSLGVGGQAEAFF
many TRBJ2-1 TRBD2 TRBV6-2/TRBV6-3 TGTGCCAGCAGTTACGTCCTAGCGGGGGGCCATGAGAAGTTCTTC CASSYVLAGGHEKFF
many TRBJ2-7 . TRBV5-1 TGCGCCAGCAGCTTGTTACAGCAGTACGAGCAGTACTTC CASSLLQQYEQYF
. TRBJ2-7 . TRBV5-1 TGCGCCAGCAGCCTCTGGGGGACCTACGGGCAGTACTTC CASSLWGTYGQYF
few TRBJ1-1 TRBD1 TRBV7-2 TGTGCCAGCAGCCGGGACAGGGGTTTCACTGAAGCTTTCTTT CASSRDRGFTEAFF
. TRBJ2-5 . TRBV10-2 TGCGCCAGCAGTGATCGAGGTCTGCAAGAGACCCAGTACTTC CASSDRGLQETQYF
many TRBJ1-1 . TRBV19 TGTGCCAGTAGCTCCTTAAGACCCGGGGGCACTGAAGCTTTCTTT CASSSLRPGGTEAFF
. TRBJ1-1 TRBD1 TRBV20-1 TGCAGTGCGTTTCAGGGGGCGGACGCCACTGAAGCTTTCTTT CSAFQGADATEAFF
many TRBJ2-7 TRBD1 TRBV27 TGTGCCAGCAGTTTCCGGGACAGTCGCTTCTCCTACGAGCAGTACTTC CASSFRDSRFSYEQYF
. TRBJ1-5 . TRBV30 TGTGCCTGGAGTGAGCCGGGACCTAGTGGGGGGGGGCCCCAGCATTTT CAWSEPGPSGGGPQHF
. TRBJ1-5 . TRBV12-3/TRBV12-4 TGTGCCAGCAGTTTTGCAGGAGGCCAGCCCCAGCATTTT CASSFAGGQPQHF
many TRBJ2-2 . TRBV5-1 TGCGCCAGCACCCCACCAACCGGGCCGCCCGGCACCGGGGAGCTGTTTTTT CASTPPTGPPGTGELFF
many TRBJ2-7 . TRBV28 TGTGCCAGCAGTCCCCCGGGTGCGGGAAACTACGAGCAGTACTTC CASSPPGAGNYEQYF
few TRBJ1-2 . TRBV2 TGTGCCAGCAGTGAACAAACCCCCTATGGCTACACCTTC CASSEQTPYGYTF
many TRBJ1-1 . TRBV30 TGTGCCTGGAGTGCCTCAATTGTCACTGAAGCTTTCTTT CAWSASIVTEAFF
few TRBJ2-6 TRBD1 TRBV5-6 TGTGCCAGCAGCTCTACGAGGACAGGGGGAAACTCTGGGGCCAACGTCCTGACTTTC CASSSTRTGGNSGANVLTF
many TRBJ1-1 . TRBV29-1 TGCAGCGTTGAAGAGAATCCGAACACTGAAGCTTTCTTT CSVEENPNTEAFF
. TRBJ1-2 . TRBV11-1 TGTGCCAGCAGCTTAGCTTCAAGGCAGGGACCACCCTATGGCTACACCTTC CASSLASRQGPPYGYTF
. TRBJ1-6 TRBD1 TRBV2 TGTGCCAGCAGTCGAACTCCGACAGGGGCCCTCGGTCATTCACCCCTCCACTTT CASSRTPTGALGHSPLHF
few TRBJ1-1 . TRBV30 TGTGCCTGGAGTGTAACCCCCGTAGGGAACACTGAAGCTTTCTTT CAWSVTPVGNTEAFF
many TRBJ2-4 TRBD1 TRBV7-2 TGTGCCAGCAGCGGACAGGTCAAAAACATTCAGTACTTC CASSGQVKNIQYF
many TRBJ2-5 TRBD1 TRBV9 TGTGCCAGCAGCCCACAGGACCATCCCAGGGGGGAGACCCAGTACTTC CASSPQDHPRGETQYF
many TRBJ1-1 . TRBV19 TGTGCCAGTAGTATAGATCGTGACAGGCCCGCAATGAACACTGAAGCTTTCTTT CASSIDRDRPAMNTEAFF
many TRBJ2-2 . TRBV7-9 TGTGCCAGCAGCTTACTCGGGACACAGAACACCGGGGAGCTGTTTTTT CASSLLGTQNTGELFF
many TRBJ1-1 . TRBV30 TGTGCCTGGAGTCCCCCGGCGTGGAGCACTGAAGCTTTCTTT CAWSPPAWSTEAFF
few TRBJ2-7 TRBD2 TRBV7-2 TGTGCCAGCAGCGACCTACTAGCGGGGGCCTACGAGCAGTACTTC CASSDLLAGAYEQYF
. TRBJ1-1 . TRBV9 TGTGCCAGCAGCGTAGATGGGGGTGGCACTGAAGCTTTCTTT CASSVDGGGTEAFF
many TRBJ1-5 TRBD1 TRBV27 TGTGCCAGCAGTTTCTCAGGGGGAGGCAATCAGCCCCAGCATTTT CASSFSGGGNQPQHF
many TRBJ2-7 TRBD2 TRBV20-1 TGCAGTGCGACTAACCGACTAGCGGATACCTACGAGCAGTACTTC CSATNRLADTYEQYF
many TRBJ1-1 . TRBV27 TGTGCCAGCAGTTTATTGGGGCGGGTGAACACTGAAGCTTTCTTT CASSLLGRVNTEAFF
. TRBJ2-1 . TRBV19 TGTGCCAGTAGTATCGGACTTGGGAATGAGCAGTTCTTC CASSIGLGNEQFF
many TRBJ2-7 TRBD2 TRBV29-1 TGCAGCGTCTCTTCGCGGGGGGGATCCTACGAGCAGTACTTC CSVSSRGGSYEQYF
many TRBJ1-6 . TRBV20-1 TGCAGTGCTAGTGAACGGTTGGATTCACCCCTCCACTTT CSASERLDSPLHF